This TCR beta chain originates from a study of T cell responses to AZD1222 COVID-19 vaccine. Study-wide results and caveats: Elevations in Spike-specific TCR breadth and depth followed administration of two AZD1222 doses. Researchers report vaccine-associated CD4 TCRs spanning spike, with dominance at 160-218 and 743-854. It should be noted that donors were predominantly white British and more often female, and clonal diversity was possibly underestimated. Seropositive AZD1222 recipients at baseline numbered only 5 or 6.

V was shortened by 5 bases and J by 0 bases, with 21 bases between the two germline ends. This CDR3 is built from 18 residues. The method was immunoSEQ multiplex PCR; TCRdb's version includes in-frame clones alone and lacks a portion of them. Of over 150,000 clones in the sample, approximately 92% were seen once. Remarks on this clone: No antigen is known for it.

Sequenced here: peripheral blood, sampled 28 days after the second dose of the MenACWY control vaccine. The chain has TRBV5-3 and TRBJ1-5; TRBD1 is a possible D gene (5 bases). TRBV5-3 has ORF status, its function being uncertain. The clonotype originates from an adult who received the MenACWY meningococcal vaccine as a control. The DNA of the CDR3 is TGTGCCAGAAGTCCCAGACAGCCCTGGGATTATAGCAATCAGCCCCAGCATTTT. It yields the protein CARSPRQPWDYSNQPQHF.